This TCR beta chain was captured in a study of OX40 agonist ivuxolimab in advanced cancers. On the study more broadly: Treatment of patients was with ivuxolimab, an agonistic anti-OX40 (CD134) antibody. Aged roughly 23 to 90 with a mean of about 60 years, they were 82.7% male. Anti-PD-1, anti-PD-L1 or anti-CTLA-4 therapy given earlier was allowed, and about 38% had some. Three individuals attained partial responses, comprising one hepatocellular carcinoma case and two cutaneous melanoma cases.

Libraries were prepared by immunoSEQ multiplex PCR; TCRdb keeps only in-frame clonotypes and omits some of them. The table lists roughly 50,000 clones, approximately 80% of them singletons. The TCR was taken from an adult with an advanced solid tumor such as melanoma, head and neck, liver or kidney cancer. Material: CD4+ or CD8+ T cells sorted from blood, obtained in a trial of the OX40 agonist ivuxolimab.

CDR3: CASSRGGTDPQPQHF. CDR3 bases: TGTGCCAGCAGCCGGGGTGGGACAGATCCCCAGCCCCAGCATTTT. V is TRBV7-2 and J is TRBJ1-5; 7 nucleotides agree with TRBD1. The germline V gene encodes CDR1 SGHTA and CDR2 FQGNSA. This CDR3 spans 15 amino acids. V shed 5 bases, J shed 7 bases, and the junction held 11 bases outside the gene matches.